The 7 T cell receptor beta chains in this list originate from one sample, sequenced in a study of neoadjuvant nivolumab and ipilimumab in lung cancer. Sequenced by immunoSEQ multiplex PCR; TCRdb stores in-frame clones only, minus some. The sample contains 25,000 to 35,000 clones, more than 85% of which appear only once. The sample consisted of peripheral blood, taken after neoadjuvant nivolumab, alone or with ipilimumab, at or shortly before surgery. The receptors were gathered from an adult with non-small cell lung cancer.

This clone is a singleton in its sample. CDR3 residues: CASSSGWNQPQHF. Written as DNA, the CDR3 is TGTGCCAGCAGCTCAGGGTGGAATCAGCCCCAGCATTTT. The V gene is TRBV5-4, the J gene TRBJ1-5, with D maybe TRBD1 (5 bases). Germline values: CDR1 SGHNT, CDR2 YYREEE (reference sequence). The CDR3 has 13 amino acids. The V end was cut by 3 bases, the J end by 4 bases, with 8 bases between.

This chain connects TRBV18 to TRBJ1-1; 7 bases map to TRBD1. Trimming cost V 6 bases and J 3 bases; bases outside gene matches: 7. CDR3 size: 14 residues. Per germline, CDR1 KGHSH and CDR2 LQKENI. The CDR3 region has the DNA TGTGCCAGCTCCCAACAGGGGCAGGACACTGAAGCTTTCTTT. It codes for CASSQQGQDTEAFF.

This chain links TRBV5-1 with TRBJ1-4, with TRBD1 as a possible D gene (6 bases). Trimming removed 2 bases at V and 6 bases at J, with 14 bases between. This CDR3 is built from 15 residues. Germline V gene sequence: CDR1 SGHRS, CDR2 YFSETQ. The chain's CDR3 is CASSLLQGSDEKLFF. CDR3 nucleotide sequence: TGCGCCAGCAGCTTATTACAGGGTAGCGATGAAAAACTGTTTTTT.

The chain combines TRBV10-3 with TRBJ1-4; D is uncertain. CDR3 length: 13 residues. CDR1 ENHRY and CDR2 SYGVKD come from the germline V gene. With 7 bases removed from V and 0 bases from J, the gap between germline ends came to 6 bases. The CDR3 region has the DNA TGTGCCATCAAGGCAGCAACTAATGAAAAACTGTTTTTT. Protein product: CAIKAATNEKLFF.

V is TRBV7-9 and J is TRBJ2-5, with unresolved D. Germline assignment: CDR1 SEHNR and CDR2 FQNEAQ (reference sequence). V was cut by 5 bases and J by 5 bases, with 6 bases left in between. The CDR3 has 11 amino acids. CDR3 protein: CASSPAETQYF. CDR3 DNA sequence: TGTGCCAGCAGCCCAGCGGAGACCCAGTACTTC.

This rearrangement joins TRBV6-5 to TRBJ2-2; D is possibly TRBD2 (7 bases). Deletions cut 8 bases from V and 5 bases from J, with 15 bases between. The CDR3 runs to 14 residues. CDR1 MNHEY and CDR2 SVGAGI come from the germline V gene. CDR3 sequence (DNA): TGTGCCAGCTCGTGGGGGGGGCAAACCGGGGAGCTGTTTTTT. This translates into CASSWGGQTGELFF.

The rearrangement uses TRBV7-3 and TRBJ2-2; 8 bases are shared with TRBD1. V lost 5 bases, J lost 4 bases, and 6 bases stayed unmatched. The CDR3 length is 15 residues. Germline-derived CDR1 and CDR2 are SGHTA and FQGTGA. The CDR3 spells CASSLGQAATGELFF. DNA of the CDR3: TGTGCCAGCAGCCTGGGACAGGCGGCCACCGGGGAGCTGTTTTTT.